This T cell receptor beta chain was sequenced in a study of vaccination and CD4 T cells after COVID-19. Overall study: Stimulation of the cells used overlapping spike peptide pools from SARS-CoV-2 and from the common cold coronaviruses HCoV-NL63, HCoV-OC43 and HCoV-229E. Cultures acting as controls obtained a CEFX pool, an HIV-1 Nef pool, or no peptide.

The Oncomine TCR Beta short-read assay was applied to DNA of cultured CD4+ T cells. TCRdb reanalysed the PCR reads using MiXCR and keeps one entry per CDR3 protein. The profile covers 12,000 to 15,000 distinct CDR3 sequences, with about 35% appearing a single time and 36% taken by the ten largest. Indicated treatment: approximately 9-day PBMC culture with coronavirus spike peptide pools or control peptides (ViraFEST assay). Worth noting for this clonotype: Its cognate antigen is unknown.

Germline CDR1 and CDR2: SGHTA and FQGNSA. This CDR3 contains 17 residues. V lost 1 base, J lost 3 bases, and 9 bases stayed unmatched. This receptor was taken from a human donor with COVID-19. V usage is TRBV7-2 and J usage is TRBJ2-5; TRBD1 matches at 9 bases. Sample: cultured CD4+ T cells from blood. The CDR3 spells CASSLVGTGSLEETQYF. Written as DNA, the CDR3 is TGTGCCAGCAGCTTAGTTGGGACAGGGTCCCTGGAAGAGACCCAGTACTTC.